This T cell receptor beta chain emerged from a study of blood T cell repertoires in COVID-19. Overall study context: Spain, Italy and the United States supplied samples that represented acute and convalescent COVID-19. Sources were T cells, B-cell-depleted T cells, or PBMCs; the material itself was cDNA or gDNA.

This CDR3 comprises 15 residues. V lost 5 bases and J lost 6; bases outside the gene matches: 9. Germline loops: CDR1 LGHDT, CDR2 YNNKEL (reference sequence). How the authors handled the data: Estimates of nucleated cell counts were drawn from the amplification of reference gene primers. Sequenced by immunoSEQ multiplex PCR; TCRdb stores in-frame clones only, minus some. The V and J calls and clone size come from that table; D and trimming were worked out from the DNA. The top ten clones hold roughly 21% of a sample with under 200,000 clones, around nine tenths of them seen once. The chain joins TRBV3-1 (or the pseudogene TRBV3-2) to TRBJ2-7; 11 nucleotides agree with TRBD2. Sequencing was carried out using peripheral blood. This TCR was recovered from a man between 60 and 75 years old with active or convalescent COVID-19. The CDR3 sequence: CASSAQLGLAGEQYF. The CDR3 DNA sequence: TGTGCCAGCAGCGCCCAATTAGGACTAGCGGGCGAGCAGTACTTC.